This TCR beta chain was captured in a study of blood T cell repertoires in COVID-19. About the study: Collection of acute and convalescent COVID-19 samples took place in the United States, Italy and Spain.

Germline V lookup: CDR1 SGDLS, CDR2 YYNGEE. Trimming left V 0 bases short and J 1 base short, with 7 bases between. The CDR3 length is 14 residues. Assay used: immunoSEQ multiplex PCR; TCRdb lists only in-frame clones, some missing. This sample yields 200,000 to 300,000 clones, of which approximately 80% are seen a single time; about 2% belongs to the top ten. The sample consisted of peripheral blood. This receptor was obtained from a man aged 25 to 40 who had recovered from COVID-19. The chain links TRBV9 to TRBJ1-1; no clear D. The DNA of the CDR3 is TGTGCCAGCAGCGTAGTACCAGAGAACACTGAAGCTTTCTTT. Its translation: CASSVVPENTEAFF.